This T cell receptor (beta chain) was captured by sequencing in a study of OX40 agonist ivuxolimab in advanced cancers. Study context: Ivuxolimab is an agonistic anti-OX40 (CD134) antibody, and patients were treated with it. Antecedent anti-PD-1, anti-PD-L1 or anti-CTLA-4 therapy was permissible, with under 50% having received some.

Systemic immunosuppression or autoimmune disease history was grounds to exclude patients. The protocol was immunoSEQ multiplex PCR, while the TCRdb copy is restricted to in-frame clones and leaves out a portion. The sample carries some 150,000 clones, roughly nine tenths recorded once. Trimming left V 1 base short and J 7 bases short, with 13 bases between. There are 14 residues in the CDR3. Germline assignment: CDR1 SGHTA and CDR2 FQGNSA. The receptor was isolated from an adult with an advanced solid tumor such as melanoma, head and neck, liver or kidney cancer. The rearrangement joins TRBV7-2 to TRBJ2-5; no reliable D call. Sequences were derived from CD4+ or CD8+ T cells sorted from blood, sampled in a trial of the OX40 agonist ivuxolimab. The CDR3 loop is CASSLGAVPGTQYF. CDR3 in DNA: TGTGCCAGCAGCTTAGGGGCGGTCCCGGGGACCCAGTACTTC.